One and the same sample provided the 28 T cell receptor beta chains below, sequenced in a study of neurological immune-mediated disorders. MiXCR was run by TCRdb on the 5' RACE reads, yielding one entry per CDR3 protein. The sample lists under 80,000 distinct CDR3 sequences, 9.4% occurring once. The sequenced sample consisted of PBMCs. The receptors stem from a man aged 45-60 years in good health.

Many counts were recorded for this clonotype. CDR3 sequence reads: CASSQSKGFTDTQYF. Here the CDR3 DNA reads TGTGCCAGCAGCCAAAGCAAAGGGTTCACAGATACGCAGTATTTT. The V gene is TRBV6-1, the J gene TRBJ2-3, with D unresolved. This CDR3 has 15 amino acids. Deletions cut 6 bases from V and 2 bases from J, with 15 bases between. From germline, CDR1 is MNHNS and CDR2 SASEGT.

This clonotype was detected ten times or more. The chain recombines TRBV28 with TRBJ2-5; D gene ambiguous. CDR1 and CDR2 from the germline V gene are MDHEN and SYDVKM. With 1 base removed from V and 5 bases from J, the gap between germline ends came to 8 bases. The CDR3 extends over 13 amino acids. DNA of the CDR3: TGTGCCAGCAGTTTATATCTCCGGGAGACCCAGTACTTC. This gives the protein CASSLYLRETQYF.

This clonotype was detected ten times or more. The J gene is TRBJ2-2, the V gene TRBV28, with D possibly matching TRBD2 (6 bases). The CDR3 covers 15 residues. Trimming removed 7 bases at V and 6 bases at J, with 18 bases between. Germline CDR1 MDHEN, CDR2 SYDVKM. CDR3 nucleotides: TGTGCCAGCACAACGGGGGAAGCCTTTTCCGGGGAGCTGTTTTTT. Its translation is CASTTGEAFSGELFF.

In this sample, this clonotype turned up many times. As DNA, the CDR3 is TGTGCCAGCAGTTATGGGACAGGGGCTCAGCCCCAGCATTTT. This gives the protein CASSYGTGAQPQHF. J is TRBJ1-5 and V is TRBV12-3 or TRBV12-4; TRBD1 matches at 10 bases. This CDR3 region has 14 residues. J lost 6 bases, V lost 4 bases, and 3 bases had no gene match.

This clonotype has a count of ten or more. The CDR3 here is CASSLAYYNSPLHF. In nucleotides, the CDR3 is TGTGCCAGCAGTCTCGCATACTATAATTCACCCCTCCACTTT. The gene calls are TRBV9 and TRBJ1-6; D not certain. Trimming stripped 5 bases from V and 3 bases from J, with 9 bases between. The CDR3 extends over 14 amino acids. The germline CDR1 and CDR2 sequences are SGDLS and YYNGEE.

The table lists this clonotype with a few counts. The genes are TRBV29-1 and TRBJ1-4; D perhaps matches TRBD1 (5 bases). The CDR3 totals 11 residues. Germline-derived CDR1 and CDR2 are SQVTM and ANQGSEA. CDR3 nucleotide sequence: TGCAACATCCGACAGAATGAAAAACTGTTTTTT. This encodes CNIRQNEKLFF.

Many counts were recorded for this clonotype. The gene calls are TRBV24-1 and TRBJ2-5; D uncertain. Trimming shortened V by 6 bases and J by 5 bases, and 12 bases separated the two germline ends. In germline, CDR1 is KGHDR, CDR2 SFDVKD. The CDR3 is 13 amino acids. The CDR3 spells CATSRQTRETQYF. The CDR3 DNA reads as TGTGCCACCAGTCGCCAGACGAGGGAGACCCAGTACTTC.

This clonotype has ten or more counts. Since a much larger clone is just one base distant, this may be a read error. CDR3 bases: TGCAGCGTTGACCTGGACAGATCTACATTCGAGACCCAGTACTTC. It codes for CSVDLDRSTFETQYF. This chain uses TRBV29-1 with TRBJ2-5, with TRBD1 as a possible D gene (6 bases). The ends were cut back, 3 bases at V and 5 bases at J, with 19 bases in the middle. CDR1 and CDR2 from the germline V gene are SQVTM and ANQGSEA. The CDR3 contains 15 residues.

This clonotype came up many times. V usage is TRBV18 and J usage is TRBJ1-5; unclear D gene. V gave up 0 bases and J gave up 0 bases, with 9 bases separating them. This CDR3 has 16 residues. Germline CDR1 is KGHSH and CDR2 is LQKENI. The CDR3 coding sequence is TGTGCCAGCTCACCACCGCCAGGTCATAGCAATCAGCCCCAGCATTTT. It yields the protein CASSPPPGHSNQPQHF.

Ten or more counts support this clonotype. The chain carries TRBV9 and TRBJ1-2; D is possibly TRBD1 (5 bases). The CDR3 has 15 residues. CDR1 SGDLS and CDR2 YYNGEE come from the germline V gene. V was trimmed by 3 bases and J by 6 bases, leaving 18 bases between them. The CDR3 is CASSARQRETNGYTF. CDR3 DNA sequence: TGTGCCAGCAGCGCGCGACAGAGAGAGACCAATGGCTACACCTTC.

Only one count was recorded for this clonotype. The DNA is omitted, as the CDR3 cannot be located on it reliably, and the CDR3 follows TCRdb's listing. The rearrangement links TRBV11-2 to TRBJ2-3; the D call TRBD2 from the table was never checked on the DNA. Germline V lookup: CDR1 SGHAT, CDR2 FQNNGV. The CDR3 adds up to 21 amino acids, both ends counted. CDR3 residues: CDSSFYICSARPGRAPDTQYF.

This clonotype was detected ten times or more. The genes are TRBV11-2 and TRBJ2-3; 7 bases agree with TRBD2. The CDR3 loop spans 17 amino acids. Germline V gene sequence: CDR1 SGHAT, CDR2 FQNNGV. The ends lost 0 bases at V and 1 base at J; junction bases unmatched: 7. The CDR3 DNA reads TGTGCCAGCAGCTTAGAAAGCGGGGCCCTGGGCACAGATACGCAGTATTTT. Its protein is CASSLESGALGTDTQYF.

In this sample, this clonotype turned up many times. The V gene is TRBV5-6, the J gene TRBJ1-5; D is unclear. Germline CDR1 is SGHDT and CDR2 is YYEEEE. V was pared by 2 bases and J by 1 base, with 10 bases between. This CDR3 has 15 residues. CDR3 in amino acids: CASSLGKWSNQPQHF. The CDR3, as DNA: TGTGCCAGCAGCTTAGGGAAGTGGAGCAATCAGCCCCAGCATTTT.

This clonotype was found many times. The chain employs TRBV3-1 and TRBJ1-5, with TRBD1 identical over 7 bases. The CDR3 runs to 15 residues. Germline values: CDR1 LGHDT, CDR2 YNNKEL (reference sequence). V was pared by 4 bases and J by 4 bases, with 7 bases of the junction left unmatched. CDR3 loop: CASSPSGGPNQPQHF. The DNA for the CDR3 is TGTGCCAGCAGCCCATCAGGGGGTCCGAATCAGCCCCAGCATTTT.

This clonotype was seen a few times. V and J are TRBV14 and TRBJ2-2; D is ambiguous. The CDR3 extends over 13 amino acids. In germline, CDR1 is SGHDN, CDR2 FVKESK. The V and J ends lost 6 bases and 8 bases respectively, with 13 bases between them. CDR3 loop: CASRPQVEGELFF. The CDR3 DNA follows: TGTGCCAGCAGGCCCCAGGTCGAGGGGGAGCTGTTTTTT. Combining the CDR3 with reference TRBV14 and TRBJ2-2 gives the whole variable domain EAGVTQFPSHSVIEKGQTVTLRCDPISGHDNLYWYRRVMGKEIKFLLHFVKESKQDESGMPNNRFLAERTGGTYSTLKVQPAELEDSGVYFCASRPQVEGELFFGEGSRLTVL.

There are many counts of this clonotype. The J gene is TRBJ2-1, the V gene TRBV4-2; 11 bases are a match to TRBD2. Germline CDR1 LGHNA, CDR2 YNFKEQ. There are 15 residues in the CDR3. The V and J ends lost 1 base and 7 bases, in that order; junction bases with no gene match: 3. In DNA form, the CDR3 reads TGTGCCAGCAGCCAAGTGACTAGCGGGGAGAATGAGCAGTTCTTC. This sequence encodes CASSQVTSGENEQFF.

J is TRBJ1-3 and V is TRBV6-5; 7 nucleotides match TRBD1. This CDR3 has 15 residues. The junction had 4 bases not matched to a gene; V was cut back by 2 bases and J by 3 bases. The germline V gene encodes CDR1 MNHEY and CDR2 SVGAGI. CDR3 residues: CASSYGQAVGNTIYF. CDR3 coding DNA: TGTGCCAGCAGTTACGGACAGGCGGTTGGAAACACCATATATTTT.

This clonotype was seen repeatedly, ten times or more. This chain uses TRBV21-1 with TRBJ2-7; the DNA was not compared with TRBD1, the D call given in the table. TRBV21-1 is a documented pseudogene. The CDR3 has 15 amino acids. CDR3 protein: CASNQRHREQYEQYF. DNA of the CDR3: TGTGCCAGCAACCAACGCCACCGGGAGCAGTACGAGCAGTACTTC.

This clonotype was detected many times. CDR3 residues: CSARYRVGEKLFF. The CDR3 DNA follows: TGCAGTGCTAGGTACAGGGTCGGTGAAAAACTGTTTTTT. V is TRBV20-1 and J is TRBJ1-4, with D perhaps TRBD1 (6 bases). V lost 3 bases to trimming and J lost 7 bases, with 12 bases between them. The CDR3 has 13 residues. Germline V gene data show CDR1 as DFQATT and CDR2 as SNEGSKA (reference sequence).

This clonotype came up many times. The chain joins TRBV5-1 to TRBJ2-1; D is possibly TRBD2 (6 bases). Germline assignment: CDR1 SGHRS and CDR2 YFSETQ. The CDR3 has 15 residues. V shed 4 bases and J shed 4 bases, with 15 bases lying between them. DNA of the CDR3: TGCGCCAGCAGCACGCTAGCGCGGGCTTACAATGAGCAGTTCTTC. Encoded protein: CASSTLARAYNEQFF.

This clonotype was seen many times. The chain has TRBV5-1 and TRBJ2-2; 11 bases are a match to TRBD2. Germline CDR1 and CDR2: SGHRS and YFSETQ. The V segment lost 1 base and the J segment 5 bases; nucleotides outside the gene matches: 10. The CDR3 loop spans 18 amino acids. The CDR3 loop is CASSLPDALAGGTGELFF. The CDR3 DNA follows: TGCGCCAGCAGCTTGCCGGACGCTCTAGCGGGGGGAACCGGGGAGCTGTTTTTT.

This clonotype was seen repeatedly, ten times or more. V gene TRBV20-1 combines with J gene TRBJ1-5; 8 nucleotides align to TRBD1. This CDR3 has 16 amino acids. Trimming removed 0 bases from V and 4 bases from J; junction bases left unmatched: 8. Germline CDR1 DFQATT, CDR2 SNEGSKA (reference sequence). The CDR3 here is CSARDPAGGLNQPQHF. Here the CDR3 DNA reads TGCAGTGCTAGAGATCCGGCAGGGGGCTTGAATCAGCCCCAGCATTTT.

This clonotype appeared many times. The rearrangement links TRBV5-1 to TRBJ2-1, with D tentatively TRBD1 (5 bases). V lost 6 bases and J 4 bases, leaving 14 bases between the germline ends. In germline, CDR1 is SGHRS, CDR2 YFSETQ. CDR3 size: 14 residues. The CDR3 loop reads CASTQRTSYNEQFF. CDR3 nucleotide sequence: TGCGCCAGCACCCAAAGGACAAGTTACAATGAGCAGTTCTTC.

In regard to this clonotype: Being one base from a much bigger clone, this may be a read error. The chain combines TRBV7-2 with TRBJ2-5; 9 nucleotides match TRBD2. The CDR3 has 14 amino acids. Per the germline V gene, CDR1 is SGHTA and CDR2 is FQGNSA. V shed 8 bases, J shed 11 bases, and the junction held 15 bases outside the gene matches. CDR3 coding DNA: TGTGCCAGCGGCCCGGGACTAGCTTCCAATGAGCAGTACTTC. Translation gives CASGPGLASNEQYF.

Concerning this clonotype: At one boundary the junction diverges from the germline segment, which might be a read error. The V call is TRBV12-3 or TRBV12-4, the J call TRBJ1-2; possibly TRBD1 for D (6 bases). The CDR3 runs to 13 residues. CDR3 protein: CSSSLTGNYGYTF. CDR3 in DNA: TGTTCCAGTAGCCTCACAGGGAACTATGGCTACACCTTC.

This chain connects TRBV12-3 or TRBV12-4 to TRBJ2-3; 7 nucleotides match TRBD1. J lost 6 bases, V lost 9 bases, and 15 bases had no gene match. CDR3 size: 15 residues. CDR3 nucleotides: TGTGCCAGTACTCCCCCAGCACGGGGACAGGATACGCAGTATTTT. Its protein is CASTPPARGQDTQYF.

This clonotype was seen repeatedly, ten times or more. The chain joins TRBV5-1 to TRBJ1-6; D may be TRBD1 (5 bases). V lost 4 bases, J lost 6 bases, and 11 bases lay in between. Germline V gives CDR1 SGHRS, CDR2 YFSETQ. The CDR3 totals 14 residues. CDR3 amino acids: CASSRDGGNSPLHF. The CDR3 bases are TGCGCCAGCAGCCGGGACGGGGGTAATTCACCCCTCCACTTT.

This clonotype was seen at least ten times. The V and J genes are TRBV5-1 and TRBJ2-1; 8 bases agree with TRBD2. The junction had 11 bases not matched to a gene; V was cut back by 3 bases and J by 0 bases. Germline CDR1 is SGHRS and CDR2 is YFSETQ. The CDR3 is made up of 18 amino acids. The CDR3 reads CASSSPDQRGSSYNEQFF. DNA of the CDR3: TGCGCCAGCAGCTCCCCGGACCAGCGGGGGAGCTCCTACAATGAGCAGTTCTTC.